This T cell receptor beta chain was documented in a study of shared clonotypes between healthy human individuals. The repertoire was sequenced with immunoSEQ multiplex PCR; TCRdb's copy has only in-frame clones and lacks some. The sample yields hundreds of thousands of clones, around 78% seen once. J lost 5 bases, V lost 5 bases, and 11 bases had no gene match. The length of the CDR3 is 16 residues. The germline V gene has CDR1 SGHRS and CDR2 YFSETQ. About this clone itself: Its target is not known.

Whole-study findings and limits: Relative to clonotypes present in all four donors, those not shared had lower generation probabilities.

The TCR comes from a woman aged 25 to 39 in good health. The specimen was memory CD4+ T cells sorted from blood. Subset of the sample: CD45RA-negative fraction. The chain carries TRBV5-1 and TRBJ2-1; 9 positions match TRBD2. The CDR3 reads CASSPSLAGEDNEQFF. The CDR3, as DNA: TGCGCCAGCAGTCCCTCTTTAGCGGGAGAGGACAATGAGCAGTTCTTC.